One and the same sample provided the 9 T cell receptor beta chains below, sequenced in a study of T cells in Graves' hyperthyroidism and ophthalmopathy. The CDR3 regions of TCR beta were amplified from RNA transcripts. Using the HTBI primer set, a first-round RT-PCR was run on the TCR CDR3. TCRdb reprocessed the multiplex PCR reads via MiXCR and lists one record per CDR3 protein. The table includes under 200,000 distinct CDR3 sequences, 9.4% detected once. The sequencing input was blood. Source of these receptors: a woman aged 18 to 35 with Graves' hyperthyroidism that later progressed to Graves' ophthalmopathy.

This clonotype was observed at least ten times. V gene TRBV5-1 combines with J gene TRBJ2-7; 8 nucleotides align to TRBD2. The J segment lost 3 bases and the V segment lost 3 bases, leaving 8 bases of the junction unmatched. The CDR3 is 15 residues long. Germline values: CDR1 SGHRS, CDR2 YFSETQ. The CDR3 coding sequence is TGCGCCAGCAGCTGGACCGGGACTAGGGGCTACGAGCAGTACTTC. Its protein is CASSWTGTRGYEQYF.

Many counts were recorded for this clonotype. The chain uses TRBV18 and TRBJ1-2, with 7 bases that match TRBD1. This CDR3 spans 14 amino acids. With V trimmed by 11 bases and J by 4 bases, 13 bases remained unmatched. The germline gives CDR1 KGHSH, CDR2 LQKENI. Here the CDR3 reads CASLQGPTVYGYTF. CDR3 DNA: TGTGCCTCACTACAGGGGCCAACCGTCTATGGCTACACCTTC.

This clonotype was found many times. V and J are TRBV27 and TRBJ2-3; D is uncertain. V was cut by 6 bases and J by 2 bases, with 12 bases left in between. Germline-derived CDR1 and CDR2 are MNHEY and SMNVEV (reference sequence). The CDR3 covers 14 residues. In DNA, the CDR3 is TGTGCCAGCAGCCTACAGTATTCCACAGATACGCAGTATTTT. Translation: CASSLQYSTDTQYF.

This clonotype has at least ten counts. The chain links TRBV30 to TRBJ1-5; 10 nucleotides match TRBD1. Trimming cost V 2 bases and J 6 bases; bases outside gene matches: 4. The CDR3 sequence is 14 residues long. CDR1 and CDR2 (germline): GTSNPN, SVGIG (reference sequence). CDR3 in DNA: TGTGCCTGGAGTCCAGGGACAGGGGCTCAGCCCCAGCATTTT. The encoded protein is CAWSPGTGAQPQHF.

This clonotype was seen many times. This rearrangement joins TRBV2 to TRBJ2-1, with 10 bases identical to TRBD2. The germline V gene encodes CDR1 SNHLY and CDR2 FYNNEI. V lost 10 bases to trimming and J lost 2 bases; unmatched junction nucleotides: 8. The CDR3 is 15 residues long. The CDR3 here is CATKVAGGAYNEQFF. CDR3 bases: TGTGCCACCAAAGTAGCGGGAGGAGCCTACAATGAGCAGTTCTTC.

At least ten counts were recorded for this clonotype. This sequence joins TRBV15 and TRBJ2-1; perhaps TRBD1 as D (7 bases). The germline V gene has CDR1 LNHNV and CDR2 YYDKDF (reference sequence). Trimming shortened V by 7 bases and J by 0 bases, and 19 bases separated the two germline ends. The CDR3 has 17 amino acids. CDR3 region: CATTPTTGDSSYNEQFF. The CDR3 nucleotides read TGTGCCACCACCCCGACTACGGGGGACAGCTCCTACAATGAGCAGTTCTTC.

The chain employs TRBV6-1 and TRBJ1-6, with 10 bases lining up with TRBD1. Germline assignment: CDR1 MNHNS and CDR2 SASEGT. The length of the CDR3 is 19 residues. Trimming cost V 3 bases and J 0 bases; bases outside gene matches: 8. The CDR3 region is CASSDRDRGISSYNSPLHF. CDR3 bases: TGTGCCAGCAGTGATCGGGACAGGGGAATCAGCTCCTATAATTCACCCCTCCACTTT.

In its sample, this clonotype was seen many times. This chain joins TRBV29-1 and TRBJ1-2; D not resolved. The CDR3 runs to 10 residues. V lost 3 bases to trimming and J lost 6 bases, with 5 bases between them. From germline, CDR1 is SQVTM and CDR2 ANQGSEA. The CDR3 protein is CSVDRDGYTF. CDR3 DNA: TGCAGCGTTGATCGTGATGGCTACACCTTC.

In this sample, this clonotype turned up many times. V gene TRBV7-2 combines with J gene TRBJ1-2, with D perhaps matching TRBD1 (5 bases). Germline CDR1 and CDR2: SGHTA and FQGNSA. Deletions cut 7 bases from V and 8 bases from J, with 20 bases between. The CDR3 contains 14 residues. The CDR3 loop reads CASKIWGPGEGYTF. Written as DNA, the CDR3 is TGTGCCAGCAAAATATGGGGACCTGGAGAGGGCTACACCTTC.